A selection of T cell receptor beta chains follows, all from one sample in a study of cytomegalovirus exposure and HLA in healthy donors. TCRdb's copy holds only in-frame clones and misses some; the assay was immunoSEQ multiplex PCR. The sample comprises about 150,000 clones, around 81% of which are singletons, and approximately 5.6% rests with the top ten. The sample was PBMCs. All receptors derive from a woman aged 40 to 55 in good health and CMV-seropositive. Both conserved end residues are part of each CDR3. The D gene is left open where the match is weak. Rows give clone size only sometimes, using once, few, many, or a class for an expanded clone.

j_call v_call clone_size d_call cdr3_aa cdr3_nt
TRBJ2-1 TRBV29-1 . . CSAVGGSSDNEQFF TGCAGCGCTGTTGGGGGGTCCAGTGACAATGAGCAGTTCTTC
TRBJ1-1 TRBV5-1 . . CASSIQTGNTEAFF TGCGCCAGCAGCATCCAGACAGGGAACACTGAAGCTTTCTTT
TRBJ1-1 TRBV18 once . CASSPTIGQVNTEAFF TGTGCCAGCTCACCTACGATCGGCCAGGTGAACACTGAAGCTTTCTTT
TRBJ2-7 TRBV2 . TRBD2 CASSESSGNEQYF TGTGCCAGCAGTGAATCCAGCGGGAACGAGCAGTACTTC
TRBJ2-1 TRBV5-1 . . CASRSRGQGEQFF TGCGCCAGCAGATCGCGGGGGCAGGGTGAGCAGTTCTTC
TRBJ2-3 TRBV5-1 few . CASSLQGSRADTQYF TGCGCCAGCAGCTTACAGGGTTCCCGGGCAGATACGCAGTATTTT
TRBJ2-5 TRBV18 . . CASSPLYGGFLETQYF TGTGCCAGCTCACCACTCTACGGGGGTTTCTTGGAGACCCAGTACTTC
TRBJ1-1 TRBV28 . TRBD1 CASSFWQGGTEAFF TGTGCCAGCAGTTTCTGGCAGGGGGGCACTGAAGCTTTCTTT
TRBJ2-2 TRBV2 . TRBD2 CASSVAGVVTGELFF TGTGCCAGCAGTGTTGCGGGAGTTGTCACCGGGGAGCTGTTTTTT
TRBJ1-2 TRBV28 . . CASGRTANYGYTF TGTGCCAGCGGCCGAACAGCTAACTATGGCTACACCTTC
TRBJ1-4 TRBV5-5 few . CASSPEVTREKLFF TGTGCCAGCAGCCCCGAGGTGACGAGGGAAAAACTGTTTTTT
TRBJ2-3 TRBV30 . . CAWSDSEVMVGTDTQYF TGTGCCTGGAGTGACTCGGAGGTTATGGTGGGCACAGATACGCAGTATTTT
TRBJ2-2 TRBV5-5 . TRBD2 CASSLVSGTSGISGELFF TGTGCCAGCAGCTTGGTTTCCGGGACTAGCGGGATCTCCGGGGAGCTGTTTTTT
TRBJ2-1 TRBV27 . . CASRWRGYNEQFF TGTGCCAGCCGTTGGAGAGGGTACAATGAGCAGTTCTTC